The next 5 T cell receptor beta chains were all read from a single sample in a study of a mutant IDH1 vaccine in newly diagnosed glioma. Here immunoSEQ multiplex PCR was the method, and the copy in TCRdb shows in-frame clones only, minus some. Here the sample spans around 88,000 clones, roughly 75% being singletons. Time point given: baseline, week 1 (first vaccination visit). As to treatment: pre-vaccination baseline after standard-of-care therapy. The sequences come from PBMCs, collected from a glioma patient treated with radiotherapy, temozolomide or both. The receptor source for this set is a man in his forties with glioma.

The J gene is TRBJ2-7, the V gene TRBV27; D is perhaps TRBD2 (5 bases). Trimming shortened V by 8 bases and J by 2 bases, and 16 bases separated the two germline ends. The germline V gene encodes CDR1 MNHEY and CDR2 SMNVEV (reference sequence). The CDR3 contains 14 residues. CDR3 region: CASRTLFSAYEQYF. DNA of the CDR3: TGTGCCAGCCGAACACTTTTTAGCGCCTACGAGCAGTACTTC.

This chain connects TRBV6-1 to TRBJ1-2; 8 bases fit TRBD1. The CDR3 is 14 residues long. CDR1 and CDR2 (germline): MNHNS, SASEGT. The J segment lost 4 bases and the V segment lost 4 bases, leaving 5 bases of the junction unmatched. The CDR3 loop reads CASSAGTGLYGYTF. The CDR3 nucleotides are TGTGCCAGCAGTGCCGGGACAGGACTCTATGGCTACACCTTC.

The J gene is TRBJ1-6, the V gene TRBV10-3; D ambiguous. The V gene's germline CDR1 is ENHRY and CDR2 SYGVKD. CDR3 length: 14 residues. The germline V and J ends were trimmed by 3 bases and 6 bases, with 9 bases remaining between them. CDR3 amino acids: CAISEKWGNSPLHF. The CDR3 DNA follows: TGTGCCATCAGTGAAAAATGGGGTAATTCACCCCTCCACTTT.

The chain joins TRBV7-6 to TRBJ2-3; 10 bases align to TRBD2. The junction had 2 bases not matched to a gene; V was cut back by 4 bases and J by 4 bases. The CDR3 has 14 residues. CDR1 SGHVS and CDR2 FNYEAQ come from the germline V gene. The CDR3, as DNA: TGTGCCAGCAGCTCTAGCGGGGGTGCAGATACGCAGTATTTT. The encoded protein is CASSSSGGADTQYF.

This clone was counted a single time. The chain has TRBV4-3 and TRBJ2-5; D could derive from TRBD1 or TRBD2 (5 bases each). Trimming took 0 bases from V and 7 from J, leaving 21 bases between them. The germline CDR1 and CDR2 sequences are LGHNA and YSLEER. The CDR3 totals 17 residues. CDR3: CASSQDLVGGGVGTQYF. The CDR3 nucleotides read TGCGCCAGCAGCCAAGATTTGGTGGGTGGGGGAGTGGGGACCCAGTACTTC.